The T cell receptor beta chain under discussion was sequenced for a study of beta chain features in type 1 diabetes. General observations from the study: Patients with Type 1 diabetes showed moderately but significantly shorter TCRB CDR3s in all four CD4+ subsets. An over-representation of cells with high TCR expression could result from cDNA sequencing.

This clone was seen only a few times. Antigen: not known. The junction shows a germline mismatch at one end, possibly a read error. CD45RO/CCR7/CD25/CD127/CD95/CD27 staining was used to isolate CD4+ naive, central memory, regulatory and stem cell-like memory cells by sorting. In germline, CDR1 is SGHNT, CDR2 YYREEE (reference sequence). There are 15 residues in the CDR3. Expressed TCRB transcripts got sequenced, as all isolated RNA was reverse transcribed. Produced via immunoSEQ multiplex PCR; TCRdb's table is partial and in-frame only. Of more than 100,000 clones listed, approximately 16% were seen once; the top ten hold 2% to 2.5%.

This clonotype was sampled from a man younger than 40 with type 1 diabetes. Specimen: central memory CD4+ T cells from blood. V gene TRBV5-4 combines with J gene TRBJ2-5; 7 bases map to TRBD2. The CDR3 DNA follows: TGCGCCAGCAGCCAAGATACTAGCGAACAAGAGACCCAGTACTTC. This sequence encodes CASSQDTSEQETQYF.